Following are 24 T cell receptor beta chains from one sample sequenced in a study of blood T cells in healthy people across ages. Alongside a J-beta primer mix, a sample-barcoded 5' primer served in a second PCR lasting roughly 6 to 11 cycles. One entry per CDR3 protein, called by TCRdb with MiXCR from the 5' RACE reads. The data show about 1,400,000 distinct CDR3 sequences, with around 39% seen just once and roughly 8.2% held by the top ten. The sample taken for sequencing was blood. These TCRs come from a woman aged 18-29 years in good health.

The V and J genes are TRBV11-2 and TRBJ2-1, with TRBD1 as a possible D gene (5 bases). The CDR3 spans 14 residues. V was trimmed by 0 bases and J by 6 bases, leaving 9 bases between them. Germline V lookup: CDR1 SGHAT, CDR2 FQNNGV. For the CDR3, the DNA is TGTGCCAGCAGCTTAGAGACAGCGATCAATGAGCAGTTCTTC. Translation: CASSLETAINEQFF.

This clonotype was seen a few times. One end of the junction fails to match germline, which may point to a read error. The rearrangement joins TRBV20-1 to TRBJ2-7; 7 bases are a match to TRBD1. In germline, CDR1 is DFQATT, CDR2 SNEGSKA (reference sequence). The CDR3 has 14 amino acids. DNA for the CDR3: TGCAGTGCCAGAGGGGGCTCCGACTCCTACGAGCAGTACTTC. Translating gives CSARGGSDSYEQYF.

This clonotype was seen a single time. The chain has TRBV2 and TRBJ2-2; 10 nucleotides agree with TRBD2. The CDR3 length is 18 residues. The V and J ends lost 0 bases and 4 bases, in that order; junction bases with no gene match: 8. Germline V gene sequence: CDR1 SNHLY, CDR2 FYNNEI. The CDR3 DNA is TGTGCCAGCAGTGAAGCGCCCCGGACTAGCGGAACCACCGGGGAGCTGTTTTTT. Translated, it gives CASSEAPRTSGTTGELFF.

There are a few counts of this clonotype. The genes are TRBV5-5 and TRBJ1-2; D is perhaps TRBD1 (5 bases). CDR1 and CDR2 (germline): SGHKS, YYEKEE (reference sequence). With 3 bases removed from V and 8 bases from J, the gap between germline ends came to 14 bases. The CDR3 covers 13 residues. This CDR3 is CASSWMAGDGYTF. The CDR3, as DNA: TGTGCCAGCAGCTGGATGGCGGGGGACGGCTACACCTTC.

The chain employs TRBV3-1 and TRBJ2-4; D is undetermined. The ends were cut back, 4 bases at V and 0 bases at J, with 10 bases in the middle. CDR1 LGHDT and CDR2 YNNKEL come from the germline V gene (reference sequence). The CDR3 covers 15 residues. CDR3 bases: TGTGCCAGCAGCCGGTCAGATCTAGCCAAAAACATTCAGTACTTC. Translation gives CASSRSDLAKNIQYF.

V is TRBV20-1 and J is TRBJ2-7; no clear D gene. Trimming cost V 1 base and J 2 bases, with 9 bases left between them. This CDR3 is 13 amino acids long. Germline V gene data show CDR1 as DFQATT and CDR2 as SNEGSKA (reference sequence). As DNA, the CDR3 is TGCAGTGCTAGAGGGTTCGATACCTACGAGCAGTACTTC. This encodes CSARGFDTYEQYF.

This clonotype was recorded a few times. This chain joins TRBV20-1 and TRBJ2-5; no clear D gene. Germline V gene data show CDR1 as DFQATT and CDR2 as SNEGSKA (reference sequence). CDR3 length: 13 amino acids. V lost 6 bases and J lost 1, with 12 bases in between. CDR3 nucleotide sequence: TGCAGTGCCTCCCAGACCATCCAAGAGACCCAGTACTTC. Its translation is CSASQTIQETQYF.

To note about this clonotype: At one of its ends the junction is not consistent with the germline gene, which may arise from a read error. The rearrangement joins TRBV30 to TRBJ1-1; D is uncertain. This CDR3 spans 10 amino acids. Germline V gene lookup returns CDR1 GTSNPN and CDR2 SVGIG (reference sequence). CDR3 coding DNA: TGTGCCTGGCTGAAGACTGAAGCTTTCTTT. Protein sequence: CAWLKTEAFF. Full variable domain (missing parts from reference TRBV30 and TRBJ1-1): SQTIHQWPATLVQPVGSPLSLECTVEGTSNPNLYWYRQAAGRGLQLLFYSVGIGQISSEVPQNLSASRPQDRQFILSSKKLLLSDSGFYLCAWLKTEAFFGQGTRLTVV.

V and J are TRBV4-2 and TRBJ2-2; the D gene is possibly TRBD1 (5 bases). V lost 4 bases and J lost 1, with 7 bases in between. CDR3 length equals 14 residues. CDR1 and CDR2 from the germline V gene are LGHNA and YNFKEQ. The CDR3 region is CASSPQGNTGELFF. In nucleotides, the CDR3 is TGTGCCAGCAGCCCCCAGGGGAACACCGGGGAGCTGTTTTTT.

About this clonotype itself: Its ends do not fully match the called genes, so a read error is possible. The gene calls are TRBV7-9 and TRBJ2-2; D might be TRBD2 (6 bases). Looked up from germline, CDR1 is SEHNR and CDR2 is FQNEAQ (reference sequence). The CDR3 has 14 residues. This CDR3 reads CASSIAVNTGELFF. The DNA for the CDR3 is TGTGCCAGCAGCATAGCGGTAAACACCGGGGAGCTGTTTTTT.

The chain is built from TRBV2 and TRBJ2-2; 10 nucleotides agree with TRBD2. This CDR3 is 14 amino acids long. CDR1 and CDR2 (germline): SNHLY, FYNNEI. Trimming cost V 7 bases and J 6 bases; bases outside gene matches: 5. The CDR3 sequence is CASIPSGSPGELFF. CDR3 coding DNA: TGTGCCAGCATTCCTAGCGGGAGCCCCGGGGAGCTGTTTTTT.

J is TRBJ2-3 and V is TRBV4-1; weak D call: TRBD2 (6 bases). V dropped 1 base and J dropped 4 bases, with 9 bases sitting between them. This CDR3 is built from 14 residues. Germline-derived CDR1 and CDR2 are MGHRA and YSYEKL. CDR3 sequence (DNA): TGCGCCAGCAGCCAAGCGGGGGTTCCAGATACGCAGTATTTT. Protein product: CASSQAGVPDTQYF.

This sequence joins TRBV18 and TRBJ1-1, with D possibly TRBD1 on 5 matching bases. Germline V lookup: CDR1 KGHSH, CDR2 LQKENI. Trimming removed 3 bases from V and 0 bases from J, with 8 bases in between. The CDR3 is made up of 14 amino acids. CDR3 nucleotide sequence: TGTGCCAGCTCACCGGGACCTATGAACACTGAAGCTTTCTTT. Translating gives CASSPGPMNTEAFF.

This clonotype was counted between two and nine times. V gene TRBV20-1 combines with J gene TRBJ2-7, with TRBD2 matching 11 bases. Germline V gene data show CDR1 as DFQATT and CDR2 as SNEGSKA (reference sequence). The V gene end was trimmed by 2 bases and the J gene end by 2 bases; junction bases not matched to a gene: 5. There are 15 residues in the CDR3. This CDR3 is CSARWPTSGTYEQYF. The CDR3 coding sequence is TGCAGTGCTAGATGGCCGACTAGCGGGACCTACGAGCAGTACTTC.

This clonotype has just a few counts. This chain joins TRBV3-1 and TRBJ1-2; weak D call: TRBD1 (6 bases). The V and J ends lost 0 bases and 8 bases respectively, with 19 bases between them. Germline V lookup: CDR1 LGHDT, CDR2 YNNKEL (reference sequence). The CDR3 extends over 16 amino acids. The DNA for the CDR3 is TGTGCCAGCAGCCAAGATCTTGGGGGCGTCATGAGAGGCTACACCTTC. It specifies CASSQDLGGVMRGYTF.

V gene TRBV2 combines with J gene TRBJ2-5; 9 bases agree with TRBD2. The V and J ends lost 6 bases and 4 bases, in that order; junction bases with no gene match: 9. This CDR3 has 15 residues. Germline assignment: CDR1 SNHLY and CDR2 FYNNEI. For the CDR3, the DNA is TGTGCCAGCAGCGTCGCTAGCGGGACTACAGAGACCCAGTACTTC. It codes for CASSVASGTTETQYF.

This clonotype was observed a handful of times. The rearrangement joins TRBV7-3 to TRBJ2-7; the match to TRBD2 covers 10 bases. J was trimmed by 0 bases and V by 0 bases; bases with no gene match: 8. Germline values: CDR1 SGHTA, CDR2 FQGTGA. The CDR3 length is 18 residues. CDR3 DNA sequence: TGTGCCAGCAGCTTAACACCGATTAGCGGGGGGCCCTCCTACGAGCAGTACTTC. It is translated as CASSLTPISGGPSYEQYF.

This rearrangement joins TRBV7-2 to TRBJ2-4; possible D gene TRBD1, 5 bases. The V gene's germline CDR1 is SGHTA and CDR2 FQGNSA. The V gene lost 4 bases and the J gene lost 9 bases, with 10 bases spanning the gap. The CDR3 runs 12 residues. CDR3 sequence reads: CASSSQRGIQYF. In DNA, the CDR3 is TGTGCCAGCAGCTCCCAAAGGGGCATTCAGTACTTC. The full variable domain, completed using reference TRBV7-2 and TRBJ2-4, is GAGVSQSPSNKVTEKGKDVELRCDPISGHTALYWYRQSLGQGLEFLIYFQGNSAPDKSGLPSDRFSAERTGGSVSTLTIQRTQQEDSAVYLCASSSQRGIQYFGAGTRLSVL.

The chain is built from TRBV6-1 and TRBJ1-1; no definite D call. Germline CDR1 reads MNHNS; CDR2 reads SASEGT. This CDR3 contains 11 residues. Trimming took 6 bases from V and 6 from J, leaving 8 bases between them. The CDR3 sequence: CASRPVSEAFF. The CDR3 DNA follows: TGTGCCAGCAGACCTGTCTCTGAAGCTTTCTTT.

The V call is TRBV12-3 or TRBV12-4, the J call TRBJ1-6; TRBD1 aligns across 8 bases. The CDR3 consists of 15 residues. V dropped 7 bases and J dropped 4; count of bases not matched to a gene: 6. The CDR3 coding sequence is TGTGCCAGCACATTAACAGGGGGTTATAATTCACCCCTCCACTTT. Protein sequence: CASTLTGGYNSPLHF.

This clonotype was seen a few times. The V and J genes are TRBV12-5 and TRBJ2-3, with 7 bases matching TRBD2. V lost 5 bases to trimming and J lost 6 bases; unmatched junction nucleotides: 5. Germline values: CDR1 LGHNT, CDR2 FRNRAP. The CDR3 is made up of 13 amino acids. The CDR3 loop reads CASGPQAGDTQYF. The DNA for the CDR3 is TGTGCTAGTGGTCCTCAAGCGGGGGATACGCAGTATTTT. The whole variable domain, filled in from reference TRBV12-5 and TRBJ2-3, reads DARVTQTPRHKVTEMGQEVTMRCQPILGHNTVFWYRQTMMQGLELLAYFRNRAPLDDSGMPKDRFSAEMPDATLATLKIQPSEPRDSAVYFCASGPQAGDTQYFGPGTRLTVL.

This clonotype has ten or more counts. V gene TRBV29-1 combines with J gene TRBJ2-1; 14 nucleotides align to TRBD2. The CDR3 has 17 amino acids. V lost 7 bases, J lost 1 base, and 9 bases stayed unmatched. Germline CDR1 reads SQVTM; CDR2 reads ANQGSEA. CDR3 sequence reads: CSATTSGRVMSYNEQFF. The DNA of the CDR3 is TGCAGCGCCACGACTAGCGGGAGGGTCATGTCCTACAATGAGCAGTTCTTC.

V usage is TRBV7-9 and J usage is TRBJ2-7; 9 bases are shared with TRBD1. The V and J ends lost 6 bases and 3 bases, in that order; junction bases with no gene match: 12. The germline CDR1 and CDR2 sequences are SEHNR and FQNEAQ (reference sequence). CDR3 size: 16 residues. The CDR3 region has the DNA TGTGCCAGCAGTCACGGGTGGGGGACAGGGCTCTACGAGCAGTACTTC. It codes for CASSHGWGTGLYEQYF.

V is TRBV4-2 and J is TRBJ2-5; D may be TRBD1 or TRBD2 (5 bases each). CDR1 is LGHNA and CDR2 is YNFKEQ in the germline V gene. The CDR3 spans 16 residues. Trimming took 5 bases from V and 2 from J, leaving 18 bases between them. CDR3 protein: CASSKVGADSQETQYF. For the CDR3, the DNA is TGTGCCAGCAGCAAGGTCGGGGCGGACTCACAAGAGACCCAGTACTTC.